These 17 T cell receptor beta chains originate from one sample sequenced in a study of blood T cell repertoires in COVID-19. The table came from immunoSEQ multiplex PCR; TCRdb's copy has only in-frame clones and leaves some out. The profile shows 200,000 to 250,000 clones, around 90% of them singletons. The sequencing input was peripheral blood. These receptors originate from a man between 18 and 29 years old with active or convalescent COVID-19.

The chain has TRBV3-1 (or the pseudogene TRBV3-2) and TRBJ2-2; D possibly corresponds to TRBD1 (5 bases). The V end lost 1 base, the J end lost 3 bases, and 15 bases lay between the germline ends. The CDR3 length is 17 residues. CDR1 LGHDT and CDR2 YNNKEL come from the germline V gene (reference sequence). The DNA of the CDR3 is TGTGCCAGCAGCCAAGCCTTTGGGGCTTCCGACACCGGGGAGCTGTTTTTT. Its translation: CASSQAFGASDTGELFF.

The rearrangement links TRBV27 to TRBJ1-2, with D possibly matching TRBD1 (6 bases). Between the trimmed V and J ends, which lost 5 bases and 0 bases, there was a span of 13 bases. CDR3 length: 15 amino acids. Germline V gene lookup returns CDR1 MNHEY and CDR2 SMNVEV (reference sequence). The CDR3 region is CASSPTRTANYGYTF. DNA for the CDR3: TGTGCCAGCAGTCCAACCCGGACAGCTAACTATGGCTACACCTTC.

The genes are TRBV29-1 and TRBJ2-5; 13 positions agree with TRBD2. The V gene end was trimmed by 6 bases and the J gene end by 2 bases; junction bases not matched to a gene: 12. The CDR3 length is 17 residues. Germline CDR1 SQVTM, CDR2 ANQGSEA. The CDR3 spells CSVDGVGLAGDQETQYF. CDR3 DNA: TGCAGCGTCGATGGGGTAGGACTAGCGGGGGATCAAGAGACCCAGTACTTC.

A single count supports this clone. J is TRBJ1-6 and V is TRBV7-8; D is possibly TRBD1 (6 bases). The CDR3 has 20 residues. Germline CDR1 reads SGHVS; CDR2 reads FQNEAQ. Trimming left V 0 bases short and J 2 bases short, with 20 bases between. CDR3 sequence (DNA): TGTGCCAGCAGCTTAGCAAGGCAAACAGGGACCCCACCCTATAATTCACCCCTCCACTTT. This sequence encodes CASSLARQTGTPPYNSPLHF.

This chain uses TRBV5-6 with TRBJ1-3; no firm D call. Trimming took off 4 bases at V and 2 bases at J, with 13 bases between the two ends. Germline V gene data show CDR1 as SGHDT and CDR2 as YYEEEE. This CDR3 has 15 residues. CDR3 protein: CASSQGPGTGNTIYF. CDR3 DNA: TGTGCCAGCAGCCAAGGCCCGGGGACTGGAAACACCATATATTTT.

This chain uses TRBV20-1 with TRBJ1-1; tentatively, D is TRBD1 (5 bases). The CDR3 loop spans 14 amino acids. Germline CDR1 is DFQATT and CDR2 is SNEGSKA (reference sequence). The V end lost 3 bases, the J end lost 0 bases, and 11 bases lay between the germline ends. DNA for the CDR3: TGCAGTGCTAGTAGGGGCAATTTGAACACTGAAGCTTTCTTT. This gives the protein CSASRGNLNTEAFF.

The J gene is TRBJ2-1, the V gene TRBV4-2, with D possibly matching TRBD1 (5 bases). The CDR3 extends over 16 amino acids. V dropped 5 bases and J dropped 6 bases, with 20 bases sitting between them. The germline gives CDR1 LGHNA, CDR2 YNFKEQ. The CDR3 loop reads CASSYGAKQLSNEQFF. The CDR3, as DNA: TGTGCCAGCAGCTATGGGGCGAAACAATTATCCAATGAGCAGTTCTTC.

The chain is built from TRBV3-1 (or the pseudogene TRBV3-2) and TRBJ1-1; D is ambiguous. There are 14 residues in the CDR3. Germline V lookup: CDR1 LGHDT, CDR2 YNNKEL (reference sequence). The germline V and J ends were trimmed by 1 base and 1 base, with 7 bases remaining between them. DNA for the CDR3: TGTGCCAGCAGCCAAGTCCGGTCGAACACTGAAGCTTTCTTT. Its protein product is CASSQVRSNTEAFF.

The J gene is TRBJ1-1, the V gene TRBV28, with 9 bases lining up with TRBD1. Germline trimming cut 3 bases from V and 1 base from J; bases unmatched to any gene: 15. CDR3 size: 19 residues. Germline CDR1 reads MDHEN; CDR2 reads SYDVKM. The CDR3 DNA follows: TGTGCCAGCAGTTTCCTACCGGGACAGGGCCCGAACCCGAACACTGAAGCTTTCTTT. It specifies CASSFLPGQGPNPNTEAFF.

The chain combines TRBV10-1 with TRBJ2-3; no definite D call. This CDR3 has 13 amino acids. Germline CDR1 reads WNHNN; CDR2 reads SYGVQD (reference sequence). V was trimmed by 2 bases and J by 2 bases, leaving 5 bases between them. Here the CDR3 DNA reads TGCGCCAGCAGTGAGGGAGACACAGATACGCAGTATTTT. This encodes CASSEGDTDTQYF.

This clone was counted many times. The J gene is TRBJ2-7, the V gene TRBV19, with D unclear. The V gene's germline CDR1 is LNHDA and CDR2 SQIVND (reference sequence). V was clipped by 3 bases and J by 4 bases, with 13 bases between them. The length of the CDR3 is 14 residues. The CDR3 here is CASSIYFTGYEQYF. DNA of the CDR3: TGTGCCAGTAGTATTTACTTTACCGGGTACGAGCAGTACTTC.

The CDR3 sequence is CSARAGSTIYF. Written as DNA, the CDR3 is TGCAGTGCTAGGGCGGGGAGCACCATATATTTT. The rearrangement joins TRBV20-1 to TRBJ1-3, with D uncertain. The CDR3 is 11 amino acids. Germline CDR1 DFQATT, CDR2 SNEGSKA (reference sequence). Trimming took off 3 bases at V and 9 bases at J, with 9 bases between the two ends.

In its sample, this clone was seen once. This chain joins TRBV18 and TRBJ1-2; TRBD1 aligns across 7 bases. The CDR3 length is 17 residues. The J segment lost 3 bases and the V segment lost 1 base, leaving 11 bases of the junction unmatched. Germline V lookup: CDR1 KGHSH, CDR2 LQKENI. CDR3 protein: CASSPLGGQEKDYGYTF. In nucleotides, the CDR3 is TGTGCCAGCTCACCACTTGGTGGACAGGAAAAGGACTATGGCTACACCTTC.

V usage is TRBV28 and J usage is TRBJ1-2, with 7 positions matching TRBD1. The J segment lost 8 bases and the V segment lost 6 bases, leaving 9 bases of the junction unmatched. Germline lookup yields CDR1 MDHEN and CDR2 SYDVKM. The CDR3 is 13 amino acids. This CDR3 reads CASSLDRVEGYTF. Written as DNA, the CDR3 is TGTGCCAGCAGCCTCGACAGGGTCGAAGGCTACACCTTC.

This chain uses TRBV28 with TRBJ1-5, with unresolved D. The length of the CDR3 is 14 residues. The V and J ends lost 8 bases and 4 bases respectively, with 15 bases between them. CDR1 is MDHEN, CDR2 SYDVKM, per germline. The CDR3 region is CASGYSPPNQPQHF. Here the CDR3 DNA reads TGTGCCAGCGGATACAGTCCCCCTAATCAGCCCCAGCATTTT.

CDR3 coding DNA: TGTGCCAGTACAGGTACAGGGGGCGCGAACTATGGCTACACCTTC. Its protein product is CASTGTGGANYGYTF. The chain is built from TRBV19 and TRBJ1-2; 9 bases are shared with TRBD1. The trim removed 7 bases at V and 2 bases at J, leaving 8 bases unmatched. The CDR3 runs to 15 residues. Germline V gene lookup returns CDR1 LNHDA and CDR2 SQIVND (reference sequence).

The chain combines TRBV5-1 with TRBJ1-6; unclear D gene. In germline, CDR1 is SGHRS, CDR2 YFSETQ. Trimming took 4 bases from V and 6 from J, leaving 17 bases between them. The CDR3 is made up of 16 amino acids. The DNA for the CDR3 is TGCGCCAGCAGCGTGACAACGGGAGGAACTAATTCACCCCTCCACTTT. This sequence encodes CASSVTTGGTNSPLHF.